A single T cell receptor beta chain is shown here with its context. What it binds is not known. This sample is part of a study of OX40 agonist ivuxolimab in advanced cancers. Study background: Ivuxolimab, an antibody acting as an agonist of OX40 (CD134), was used to treat patients.

Overall study results and limits: Both blood CD4+ and CD8+ T cells showed clonal growth by week 6 at 0.1 to 3.0 mg/kg.

Germline values: CDR1 GTSNPN, CDR2 SVGIG (reference sequence). Trimming left V 0 bases short and J 9 bases short, with 18 bases between. This CDR3 region has 15 residues. Clones were read by immunoSEQ multiplex PCR, and TCRdb kept only the in-frame ones, dropping some. Found here are some 71,000 clones, 75% to 90% of them singletons; the top ten hold 2.5% to 3%. The TCR was taken from an adult with an advanced solid tumor such as melanoma, head and neck, liver or kidney cancer. The chain employs TRBV30 and TRBJ1-3; D is undetermined. The source was CD4+ or CD8+ T cells sorted from blood, collected in a trial of the OX40 agonist ivuxolimab. The CDR3, as DNA: TGTGCCTGGAGTGTATCGGGGTCACGCTCAGCCACCATATATTTT. Amino acids: CAWSVSGSRSATIYF.